This T cell receptor beta chain was recorded in a study of blood T cell repertoires in COVID-19. Study background: Samples representing acute and convalescent COVID-19 were sourced from the United States, Italy and Spain.

The CDR3 is 15 residues long. Germline V lookup: CDR1 SGHTA, CDR2 FQGNSA. V lost 2 bases and J 2 bases, leaving 10 bases between the germline ends. Produced via immunoSEQ multiplex PCR; TCRdb's table is partial and in-frame only. The sample comprises under 250,000 clones, 81% of which are singletons, and just under 9% rests with the top ten. This clonotype was obtained from a woman in her forties or fifties with acute COVID-19. V is TRBV7-2 and J is TRBJ1-3, with D hard to call. Sequences were obtained from PBMCs or T cells enriched from blood (not recorded which). CDR3 in DNA: TGTGCCAGCAGCTTACAGGCCTCAGCTGGAAACACCATATATTTT. Its translation: CASSLQASAGNTIYF.